This T cell receptor beta chain was captured in a study of neoadjuvant anti-PD-1 for oral cavity cancer (dated by TCRdb to the early 2020s). The study in broad terms: Before curative-intent surgical resection, most patients were given three to four biweekly doses of nivolumab at 3 mg/kg. A fourth nivolumab dose was given around day 43 to patients without progression, and definitive surgical resection was performed in those patients on days 50-56. Under RECIST 1.1, patients with complete response, partial response or stable disease were classed as responders, and patients with progression were classed as non-responders. There were 12 patients in the parent correlative cohort, and the response rate was less than 40%. Here is what the overall study found, with its caveats: After neoadjuvant nivolumab, non-responders showed significantly higher T cell clonality (Gini index) in PBMCs than responders did. Higher pretreatment blood TCRbeta clonality and lower post-treatment tumor TCRbeta clonality were correlated with higher pretreatment blood Treg/Th17 ratios. Only a few patients per response group were included in the TCR analyses, and the authors called for validation in larger cohorts.

From the cysteine up to the phenylalanine, the CDR3 has a length of 15 residues. Kept here is only the CDR3 DNA, which spans 45 bases and is read in frame from base 1. CDR1 is given as MNHEY and CDR2 as SMNVEV, both from the germline V gene (reference sequence). V loses 5 bases, J loses 5 bases, and the germline ends lie 18 bases apart. On this clone: The specificity of this receptor is unknown. Per-base quality was not reported, and no clone a single base away is much larger than it.

For deep sequencing, each PBMC sample was run in six replicates, with libraries mostly built from 400 to 500 ng of input genomic DNA. The immunoSEQ hsTCRbeta kit was used to prepare TCRbeta libraries according to the manufacturer's instructions. The completed libraries were mixed into a single pool at 3 nM, then sequenced with an Illumina NovaSeq 6000 S4 flow cell. Per the source publication's procedure: The immunoSEQ Analyzer handled quality control and preprocessing of the raw data. The analysis was limited to productive rearrangements, and each clonotype was defined by a unique CDR3 amino acid sequence. Repertoire clonality was estimated as the Gini-Simpson index, computed with the R package tcR. Gini indices were compared with Student's t test, and associations with tumor size change were assessed by Pearson correlation. TCRdb limited this immuneACCESS table to in-frame rearrangements with V and J called. A share of clones is missing; checked studies link under half to unresolved V genes, and the rest is unexplained. That table supplies the V and J calls and clone size; D and trimming were determined from the DNA. The sample includes tens of thousands of clones, with 65% to 80% observed a single time. 2.5% to 3% of the sample is held by the ten biggest clonotypes.

According to the study, the label for this sample's time point signals: before neoadjuvant nivolumab. Patients had been newly diagnosed with stage II-IVA oral cavity squamous cell carcinoma, and no prior systemic or radiation treatment had been given to the patients. The cohort consisted of patients with HPV-negative, locally advanced oral cavity squamous cell carcinoma. Peripheral blood mononuclear cells were analyzed directly, without maintenance or expansion in culture. Samples came from a longitudinal correlative study of a single-arm phase II trial of neoadjuvant nivolumab in oral cavity squamous cell carcinoma. Genomic DNA-based TCRbeta sequencing was performed on subject-matched pre- and post-treatment PBMCs and tumors from three responders and three non-responders. Peripheral blood mononuclear cells were collected before nivolumab treatment and were collected again after treatment, at the time of surgery. The Maxwell RSC DNA from Cells kit was used to extract genomic DNA from PBMCs.

The chain uses TRBV27 and TRBJ2-5; too little of a D gene remains to name it. Specimen: PBMCs, collected before nivolumab (anti-PD-1) treatment. The sequence was obtained from a person aged 40 to 85 with oral cavity squamous cell carcinoma. The DNA sequence reads TGTGCCAGCAGTCTATGGGCCACTGAGCTCGAGACCCAGTACTTC. This yields the protein CASSLWATELETQYF.